A single T cell receptor (beta chain) is shown here with its context. Template material for TCR beta VDJ and CDR3 profiling consisted of genomic DNA. TCRdb used MiXCR to reprocess the reads, holding one entry per CDR3 protein. The repertoire has 150,000 to 200,000 distinct CDR3 sequences, less than 60% of them found once; the top ten carry about 1.8%. The sample belongs to a study of CD8+CD57+ T cells in acquired aplastic anemia. Patients picked for sequencing had shown CD8+CD57+ cell expansion detected by flow cytometry. The germline gives CDR1 ENHRY, CDR2 SYGVKD. V shed 6 bases and J 5 bases; nucleotides not matched to a gene: 3. The CDR3 runs 14 residues.

The sequence was obtained from a human donor with aplastic anemia. Sample: sorted CD4+, CD8+, or CD8+CD57+ T cells (not recorded which) from PBMCs. The V and J genes are TRBV10-3 and TRBJ2-1, with 11 bases fitting TRBD2. The CDR3 spells CAIRTSGNDNEQFF. In nucleotides, the CDR3 is TGTGCCATCAGGACTAGCGGGAACGACAATGAGCAGTTCTTC.